The 9 T cell receptor beta chains presented below share a single source sample, sequenced in a study of OX40 agonist ivuxolimab in advanced cancers. Generated by immunoSEQ multiplex PCR, the TCRdb table keeps only in-frame clones and is missing some. The sample has about 68,000 clones, under 95% seen once; the top ten hold more than 0.85%. The sample was CD4+ or CD8+ T cells sorted from blood, taken in a trial of the OX40 agonist ivuxolimab. These receptors came from an adult with an advanced solid tumor such as melanoma, head and neck, liver or kidney cancer.

In this sample, this clone turned up a few times. In DNA form, the CDR3 reads TGTGCCTGGAAATCGCTTATCATGCACGCCTCTGGAAACACCATATATTTT. Amino acids: CAWKSLIMHASGNTIYF. The V call is TRBV30, the J call TRBJ1-3; D gene unclear. The V end was cut by 4 bases, the J end by 0 bases, with 19 bases between. Germline loops: CDR1 GTSNPN, CDR2 SVGIG (reference sequence). This CDR3 region has 17 residues.

V gene TRBV30 combines with J gene TRBJ1-6, with D tentatively TRBD1 (5 bases). The germline V and J ends were trimmed by 7 bases and 0 bases, with 19 bases remaining between them. The CDR3 runs 17 residues. Germline CDR1 GTSNPN, CDR2 SVGIG (reference sequence). DNA of the CDR3: TGTGCCTTGAAACGGACGGGACGGAGCTCCTATAATTCACCCCTCCACTTT. Its protein product is CALKRTGRSSYNSPLHF.

The chain combines TRBV6-6 with TRBJ2-2; tentative D call: TRBD2 (5 bases). The germline CDR1 and CDR2 sequences are MNHNY and SVGAGI (reference sequence). This CDR3 contains 16 residues. Trimming shortened V by 0 bases and J by 4 bases, and 12 bases separated the two germline ends. CDR3 in DNA: TGTGCCAGCAGTTACTCAGGAGGACTTTCCACCGGGGAGCTGTTTTTT. It translates to CASSYSGGLSTGELFF.

In regard to this clone: At one end, the junction sequence differs from germline, possibly due to a read error. This specimen includes other DNA sequences encoding the same CDR3. V gene TRBV5-1 combines with J gene TRBJ1-4; 9 positions match TRBD1. The CDR3 covers 15 residues. The V gene's germline CDR1 is SGHRS and CDR2 YFSETQ. The CDR3 sequence: CASSLAGQGNEKLFF. The DNA of the CDR3 is TGCGCTAGCAGCTTGGCGGGACAGGGCAATGAAAAACTGTTTTTT.

The V gene is TRBV10-2, the J gene TRBJ1-2, with D possibly matching TRBD1 (5 bases). From germline, CDR1 is WSHSY and CDR2 SAAADI. The V end was cut by 4 bases, the J end by 7 bases, with 7 bases between. This CDR3 has 11 amino acids. The CDR3 DNA sequence: TGCGCCAGCAGTGGGGGGAGTGGCTACACCTTC. It specifies CASSGGSGYTF.

The chain is built from TRBV25-1 and TRBJ2-2, with D perhaps TRBD1 (5 bases). Deletions cut 7 bases from V and 8 bases from J, with 11 bases between. The germline gives CDR1 MGHDK, CDR2 SYGVNS. The CDR3 is made up of 12 amino acids. CDR3 residues: CASTQGAGELFF. The CDR3 coding sequence is TGTGCCAGCACCCAAGGGGCGGGGGAGCTGTTTTTT.

This chain uses TRBV4-2 with TRBJ2-1; 9 bases agree with TRBD1. Unmatched junction bases numbered 7, after V lost 2 bases and J lost 8 bases. CDR3 length: 15 amino acids. Germline CDR1 LGHNA, CDR2 YNFKEQ. The CDR3 DNA reads TGTGCCAGCAGCCAAAACAGGGGGCGGGTTGATGAGCAGTTCTTC. It encodes CASSQNRGRVDEQFF.

V and J are TRBV4-1 and TRBJ2-7, with 8 positions matching TRBD2. This CDR3 is built from 16 residues. Germline lookup yields CDR1 MGHRA and CDR2 YSYEKL. The V and J ends lost 0 bases and 2 bases, in that order; junction bases with no gene match: 6. CDR3 DNA: TGCGCCAGCAGCCAAGATTTAGCGGGGACTGCCTACGAGCAGTACTTC. Protein sequence: CASSQDLAGTAYEQYF.

This chain joins TRBV10-2 and TRBJ1-1, with 9 positions matching TRBD1. V was clipped by 6 bases and J by 1 base; unmatched bases: 3. The germline V gene encodes CDR1 WSHSY and CDR2 SAAADI. This CDR3 region has 14 residues. The CDR3 coding sequence is TGCGCCAGCAGGTCGACAGGGGGGAACACTGAAGCTTTCTTT. It encodes CASRSTGGNTEAFF.